This TCR beta chain derives from a study of blood T cell repertoires in COVID-19 (TCRdb year 2020). Notes on the research overall: Collaborator samples came from the United States, Italy and Spain and covered acute and convalescent phases of COVID-19. Nearly every sample came with metadata listing a de-identified subject ID, COVID-19 status, age in years and sex. The repertoires were released in a freely available public database meant as a resource for research on the immune response to SARS-CoV-2. Where HLA class I and class II types were available, the types were taken from metadata supplied by the sample provider, not from assay-based typing. Samples came from the ongoing ImmuneRACE study (first 160 participants) plus 1,254 subjects from 6 global collaborators. The material from the prospective study consisted of cDNA or gDNA derived from T cells, B-cell-depleted T cells, or PBMCs. The dataset comprised deeply sampled blood TCRbeta repertoires from subjects exposed to, actively infected with, or recovered from COVID-19. Results and caveats for the whole study, not just this receptor: How much clinical and demographic metadata was included differed by source and by participant, and the metadata was provided uncurated.

TCRbeta CDR3 regions were amplified from genomic DNA using the immunoSEQ Assay, a bias-controlled multiplex PCR. The paper's data handling went like this. The number of nucleated cells in each sample was estimated by amplification of reference gene primers within the assay. To quantify the absolute abundance of each unique TCRbeta CDR3 rearrangement, sequence reads were collapsed and filtered. For each sample, productive Simpson clonality was calculated as the square root of Simpson's diversity index across productive rearrangements. Held by TCRdb, this immuneACCESS table contains in-frame sequences only and omits some clones. Under half of the omission traces to an unresolved V gene where checked; the cause of the rest is unknown. D and trimming were read from the DNA, whereas the V and J calls and clone size are those reported in that table. The table for this sample lists under 300,000 clones; over 80% of them were counted only once. Of the sample, 1.2% falls within the top ten clones.

As to this clone: Its antigen has not been determined. No base quality information exists; no much larger clone differs at one position.

Between the V and J ends, shortened by 7 bases and 4 bases respectively, the junction contains 11 bases. Measured from the cysteine to the phenylalanine, the CDR3 is 13 residues long. Only CDR3 DNA remains: 39 bases, in frame from the first base. The germline V gene (reference sequence) gives CDR1 as LNHDA and CDR2 as SQIVND. Participants in the prospective study were enrolled through a virtual design, were aged roughly 18 to 100 years, and lived in approximately 24 United States geographic areas. Cohort assignment in the prospective study relied on participant-reported clinical history from a screening survey and a study questionnaire. Mobile phlebotomists in the prospective study collected whole blood, serum and a nasopharyngeal or oropharyngeal swab from every participant. Additional blood draws and questionnaires over an approximately two-month period could optionally be provided by prospective study participants. Blood samples from the prospective study were shipped frozen or at room temperature prior to DNA extraction.

This TCR came from a human donor in a cohort exposed to, infected with or recovered from COVID-19 (not recorded which). The donor label of this sample is uncertain. This chain is built from TRBV19 and TRBJ2-1; TRBD1 is a weak D gene call, 5 bases matching. The sequencing sample was made of PBMCs or T cells enriched from blood (not recorded which). In nucleotides, the sequence is TGTGCCAGTAAGTGGGGCTCTTACAATGAGCAGTTCTTC. This gives the protein CASKWGSYNEQFF.